This T cell receptor (beta chain) emerged from a study of blood T cell repertoires in COVID-19. Data came from immunoSEQ multiplex PCR; TCRdb stores just in-frame clones and leaves some out. The sample contains roughly 250,000 clones, approximately 83% of which appear only once. Germline V gene lookup returns CDR1 LNHDA and CDR2 SQIVND (reference sequence). CDR3 size: 9 residues. Trimming took off 8 bases at V and 9 bases at J, with 7 bases between the two ends. This TCR came from a person aged 65-85 years with COVID-19, enrolled during active disease. The sample was peripheral blood. The chain has TRBV19 and TRBJ1-2; D unclear. CDR3 loop: CASYTCYTF. CDR3 sequence (DNA): TGTGCCAGTTATACTTGCTACACCTTC.